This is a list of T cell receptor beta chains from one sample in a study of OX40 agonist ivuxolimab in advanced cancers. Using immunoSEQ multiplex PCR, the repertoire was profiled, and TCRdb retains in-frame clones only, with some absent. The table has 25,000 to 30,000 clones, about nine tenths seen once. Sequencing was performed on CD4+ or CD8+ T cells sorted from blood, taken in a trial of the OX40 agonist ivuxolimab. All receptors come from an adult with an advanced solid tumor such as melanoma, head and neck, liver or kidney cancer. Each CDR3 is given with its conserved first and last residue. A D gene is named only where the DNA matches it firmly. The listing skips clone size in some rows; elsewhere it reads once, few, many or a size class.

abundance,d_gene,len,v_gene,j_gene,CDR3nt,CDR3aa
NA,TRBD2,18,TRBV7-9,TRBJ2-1,TGTGCCAGCAGCTTAACTAGCGGGAGTCAACTCTCCTACAATGAGCAGTTCTTC,CASSLTSGSQLSYNEQFF
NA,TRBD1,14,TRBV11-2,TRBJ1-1,TGTGCCAGCAGCTTATACAGGGGAAACACTGAAGCTTTCTTT,CASSLYRGNTEAFF
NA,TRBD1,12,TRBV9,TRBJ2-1,TGTGCCAGCAGCGCTACAGGGGATGAGCAGTTCTTC,CASSATGDEQFF
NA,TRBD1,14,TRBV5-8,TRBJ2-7,TGTGCCAGCAGCTTAGTGACAGGGAACTACGAGCAGTACTTC,CASSLVTGNYEQYF
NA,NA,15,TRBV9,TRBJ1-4,TGTGCCAGCAGCCCTAGCGGTGGATTTAGAGAAAAACTGTTTTTT,CASSPSGGFREKLFF
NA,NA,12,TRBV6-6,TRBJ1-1,TGTGCCAGCAGCCCGGACAGCACTGAAGCTTTCTTT,CASSPDSTEAFF
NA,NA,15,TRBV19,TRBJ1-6,TGTGCCAGTAGTACCCGGGACACCTCGAATTCACCCCTCCACTTT,CASSTRDTSNSPLHF
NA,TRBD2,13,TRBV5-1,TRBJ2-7,TGCGCCAGCAGGGGGGGGAGATCCTACGAGCAGTACTTC,CASRGGRSYEQYF
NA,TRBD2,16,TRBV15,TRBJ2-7,TGTGCCACCAGCAGTCAACGAGGGCTAGCGGCCTACGAGCAGTACTTC,CATSSQRGLAAYEQYF
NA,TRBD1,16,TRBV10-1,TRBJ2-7,TGCGCCAGCAGTGAGTCGGGACAGGGATTTCACTACGAGCAGTACTTC,CASSESGQGFHYEQYF
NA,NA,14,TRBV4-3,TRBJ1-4,TGCGCCAGCAGCTTGCGTATCGGTAATGAAAAACTGTTTTTT,CASSLRIGNEKLFF
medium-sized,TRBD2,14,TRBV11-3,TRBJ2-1,TGTGCCAGCAGCCCTTCCCCCTTAGCGGGAGAGCAGTTCTTC,CASSPSPLAGEQFF
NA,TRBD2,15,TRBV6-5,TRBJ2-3,TGTGCCAGCAGACTAGCGGGAGTTGACACAGATACGCAGTATTTT,CASRLAGVDTDTQYF
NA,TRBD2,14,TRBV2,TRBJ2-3,TGTGCCAGCAGTGTGGCGGGAGTTGCAGATACGCAGTATTTT,CASSVAGVADTQYF
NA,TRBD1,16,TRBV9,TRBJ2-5,TGTGCCAGCAGTGCAGACACGGGACAGCTCCAAGAGACCCAGTACTTC,CASSADTGQLQETQYF
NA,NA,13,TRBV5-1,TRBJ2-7,TGCGCCAGCCGGGGTGGGCAGACCTACGAGCAGTACTTC,CASRGGQTYEQYF
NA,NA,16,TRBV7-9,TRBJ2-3,TGTGCCAGCAGCTCCCTCTGGGGGGCTAGCACAGATACGCAGTATTTT,CASSSLWGASTDTQYF
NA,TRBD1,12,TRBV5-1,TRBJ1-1,TGCGCCAGCAGAGAGGGGGCGGTTGAAGCTTTCTTT,CASREGAVEAFF
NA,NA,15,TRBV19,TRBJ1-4,TGTGCCAGTAGTATAAGGGGAGCAACTAATGAAAAACTGTTTTTT,CASSIRGATNEKLFF
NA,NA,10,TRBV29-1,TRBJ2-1,TGCAGCGTTGGATTGCCCGCAGGGCTCTTC,CSVGLPAGLF
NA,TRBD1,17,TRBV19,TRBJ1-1,TGTGCCAGTAGTATGGGTGGACAGGGGGCCCAGAACACTGAAGCTTTCTTT,CASSMGGQGAQNTEAFF
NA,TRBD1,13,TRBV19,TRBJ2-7,TGTGCCAGTAGTCCGGGACAGGCCTACGAGCAGTACTTC,CASSPGQAYEQYF
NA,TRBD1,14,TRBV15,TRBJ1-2,TGTGCCACCAGCAAACAACGGACAGGGCGAGGCTACACCTTC,CATSKQRTGRGYTF
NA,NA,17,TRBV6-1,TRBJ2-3,TGTGCCAGCAGTGAATGGGAGTACGGTAGCAGCACAGATACGCAGTATTTT,CASSEWEYGSSTDTQYF
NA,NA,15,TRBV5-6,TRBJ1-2,TGTGCCAGCAGCCGATCGATTCAGGTTATGCATGGCTACACCTTC,CASSRSIQVMHGYTF
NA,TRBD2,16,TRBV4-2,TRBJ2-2,TGTGCCAGCAGCCAAATACTAGCGGGAGACACCGGGGAGCTGTTTTTT,CASSQILAGDTGELFF
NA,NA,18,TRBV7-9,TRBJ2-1,TGTGCCAGCAGCTCGCTTTCCCAGGTGGGGAGCTCCTACAATGAGCAGTTCTTC,CASSSLSQVGSSYNEQFF
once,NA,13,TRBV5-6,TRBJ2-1,TGTGCCAGCAGCCTCATGGGCTACAATGAGCAGTTCTTC,CASSLMGYNEQFF
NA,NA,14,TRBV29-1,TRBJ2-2,TGCAGCGTTGAAGGCGGGGGCGCGGGCGGGGAGCTGTTTTTT,CSVEGGGAGGELFF
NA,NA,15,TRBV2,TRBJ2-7,TGTGCCAGCAGCTTAGAAGGGGGGGGAGGCTACGAGCAGTACTTC,CASSLEGGGGYEQYF
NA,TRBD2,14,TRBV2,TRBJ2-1,TGTGCCAGCAGTTATAGCGGGAGTTACAATGAGCAGTTCTTC,CASSYSGSYNEQFF
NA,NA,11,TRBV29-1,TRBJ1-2,TGCAGCGCCAAGGGGCTCCAGGGCTACACCTTC,CSAKGLQGYTF
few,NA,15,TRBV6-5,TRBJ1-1,TGTGCCAGCAGACCCGGGACACTCGGAAACACTGAAGCTTTCTTT,CASRPGTLGNTEAFF
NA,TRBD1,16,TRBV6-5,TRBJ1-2,TGTGCCAGCAGTTCCGGCAGGGACAGGGTGGACTATGGCTACACCTTC,CASSSGRDRVDYGYTF
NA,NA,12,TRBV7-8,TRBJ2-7,TGTGCCAGCAGTAAAAATGTCTACGAGCAGTACTTC,CASSKNVYEQYF
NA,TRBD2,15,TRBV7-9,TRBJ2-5,TGTGCCAGCAGCTTTCGGCGGGGGGCCCAAGAGACCCAGTACTTC,CASSFRRGAQETQYF
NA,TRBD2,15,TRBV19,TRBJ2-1,TGTGCCAGTATGGAGACTAGCGGGGGTTACAATGAGCAGTTCTTC,CASMETSGGYNEQFF
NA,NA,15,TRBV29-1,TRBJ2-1,TGCAGCGTTGAAGATGGTACTACCACCTACAATGAGCAGTTCTTC,CSVEDGTTTYNEQFF
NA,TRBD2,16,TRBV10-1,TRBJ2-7,TGCGCCAGCAGCGAAGAGCGGGGAGAAAGCTCCTACGAGCAGTACTTC,CASSEERGESSYEQYF
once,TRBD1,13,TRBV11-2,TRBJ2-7,TGTGCCAGCAGCGCCGGACAGGAGTACGAGCAGTACTTC,CASSAGQEYEQYF
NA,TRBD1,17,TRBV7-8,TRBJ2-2,TGTGCCAGCAGCTTAGCCAGGACAGGGGTGAACACCGGGGAGCTGTTTTTT,CASSLARTGVNTGELFF
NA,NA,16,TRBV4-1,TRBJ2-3,TGCGCCAGCAGCCAAGAGCGGTCTAGCGGCACAGATACGCAGTATTTT,CASSQERSSGTDTQYF
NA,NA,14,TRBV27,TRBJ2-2,TGTGCCAGCAGATTGAACCGAGCCGCCGGGGAGCTGTTTTTT,CASRLNRAAGELFF